This T cell receptor (beta chain) was documented in a study of T cell repertoires in cytomegalovirus infection. Study in general: Recently identified HLA-C-restricted CMV epitopes were among the peptides used. It can be stated that public TCR beta signatures indicated CMV infection as well as a matching HLA type.

TCRdb used MiXCR to reprocess the reads, holding one entry per CDR3 protein. The sample yields 700,000 to 850,000 distinct CDR3 sequences, over 25% seen once. Overall study results and limits: HLA-C-restricted CMV clonotypes gave the most frequent clonotype in two of eight donors. Of the TCR beta families, the public ones yielded a cumulative frequency that identified carriers of CMV plus the relevant HLA.

This clonotype has just a few counts. Its matching antigen is unknown. The sample consisted of cultured CD8+ T cells from PBMCs, taken from culture after CMV antigen stimulation. The sequence came from a human donor in good health (CMV status not recorded). Some clones in this sample may be carry-over from other donors' samples.

The CDR3: CASLKLGKLFF. The CDR3 region has the DNA TGTGCCAGCTTAAAGTTGGGAAAACTGTTTTTT. This sequence joins TRBV7-9 and TRBJ1-4; D is ambiguous. CDR3 length: 11 residues. V shed 8 bases and J shed 10 bases, with 11 bases lying between them. Germline CDR1 SEHNR, CDR2 FQNEAQ (reference sequence).